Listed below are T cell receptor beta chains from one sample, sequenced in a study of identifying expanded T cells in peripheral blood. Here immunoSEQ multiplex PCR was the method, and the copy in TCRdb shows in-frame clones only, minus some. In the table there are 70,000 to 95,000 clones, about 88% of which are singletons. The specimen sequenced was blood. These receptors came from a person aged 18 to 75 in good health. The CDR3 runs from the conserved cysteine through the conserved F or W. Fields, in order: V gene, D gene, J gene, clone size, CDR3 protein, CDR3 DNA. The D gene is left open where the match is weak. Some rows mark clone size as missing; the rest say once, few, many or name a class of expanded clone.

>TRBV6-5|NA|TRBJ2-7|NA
CASSKPKGSDEQYF
TGTGCCAGCAGTAAGCCCAAAGGGTCGGACGAGCAGTACTTC
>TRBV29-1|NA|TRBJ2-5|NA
CSVGSLQETQYF
TGCAGCGTTGGAAGCCTCCAAGAGACCCAGTACTTC
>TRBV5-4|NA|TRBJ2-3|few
CASQWQGSDTQYF
TGTGCCAGCCAATGGCAGGGGTCAGATACGCAGTATTTT
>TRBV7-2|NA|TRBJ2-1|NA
CASSQGSLVFF
TGTGCCAGCAGCCAGGGGTCCCTAGTTTTCTTC
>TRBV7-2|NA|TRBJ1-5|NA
CASSLEGDQPQHF
TGTGCCAGCAGCTTAGAGGGGGATCAGCCCCAGCATTTT
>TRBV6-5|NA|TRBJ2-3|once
CASSYSDRVDTQYF
TGTGCCAGCAGTTACTCAGACCGTGTAGATACGCAGTATTTT
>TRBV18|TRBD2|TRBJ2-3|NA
CASSPTGTSGGIHTDTQYF
TGTGCCAGCTCACCCACCGGGACTAGCGGGGGTATACACACAGATACGCAGTATTTT
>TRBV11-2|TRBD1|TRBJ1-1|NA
CASSSNRGGVNTEAFF
TGTGCCAGCAGCTCAAACAGGGGTGGGGTGAACACTGAAGCTTTCTTT
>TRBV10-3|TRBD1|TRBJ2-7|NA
CAIAGTGGNEQYF
TGTGCCATTGCCGGGACAGGGGGCAACGAGCAGTACTTC
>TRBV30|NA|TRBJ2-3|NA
CAWSGGSPYTDTQYF
TGTGCCTGGAGTGGCGGTTCCCCCTACACAGATACGCAGTATTTT
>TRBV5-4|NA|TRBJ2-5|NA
CASSSWTAYQETQYF
TGTGCCAGCAGCTCATGGACGGCCTACCAAGAGACCCAGTACTTC
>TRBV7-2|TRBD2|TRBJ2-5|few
CASSRGLAGEETQYF
TGTGCCAGCAGCCGGGGACTAGCGGGAGAAGAGACCCAGTACTTC
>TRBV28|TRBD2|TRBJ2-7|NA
CASSSPGSGRSYEQYF
TGTGCCAGCAGTTCCCCCGGAAGCGGGAGGTCCTACGAGCAGTACTTC
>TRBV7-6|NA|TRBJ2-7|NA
CASSLEPHATYEQYF
TGTGCCAGCAGCTTAGAACCCCACGCCACTTACGAGCAGTACTTC
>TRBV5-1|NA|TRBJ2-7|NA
CASTPDAGNSYEQYF
TGCGCCAGCACCCCGGACGCAGGAAACTCCTACGAGCAGTACTTC
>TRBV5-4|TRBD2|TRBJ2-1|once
CASSTGTSGSYEQFF
TGTGCCAGCAGCACTGGGACTAGCGGGAGCTATGAGCAGTTCTTC
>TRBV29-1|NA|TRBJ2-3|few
CSVGATRGGQYF
TGCAGCGTTGGTGCGACGCGTGGTGGGCAGTATTTT
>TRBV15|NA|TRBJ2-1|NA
CATSRDNNEQFF
TGTGCCACCAGCAGAGATAACAATGAGCAGTTCTTC
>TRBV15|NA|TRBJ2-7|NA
CATSRDGGGSYEQYF
TGTGCCACCAGCAGAGATGGAGGGGGCAGCTACGAGCAGTACTTC